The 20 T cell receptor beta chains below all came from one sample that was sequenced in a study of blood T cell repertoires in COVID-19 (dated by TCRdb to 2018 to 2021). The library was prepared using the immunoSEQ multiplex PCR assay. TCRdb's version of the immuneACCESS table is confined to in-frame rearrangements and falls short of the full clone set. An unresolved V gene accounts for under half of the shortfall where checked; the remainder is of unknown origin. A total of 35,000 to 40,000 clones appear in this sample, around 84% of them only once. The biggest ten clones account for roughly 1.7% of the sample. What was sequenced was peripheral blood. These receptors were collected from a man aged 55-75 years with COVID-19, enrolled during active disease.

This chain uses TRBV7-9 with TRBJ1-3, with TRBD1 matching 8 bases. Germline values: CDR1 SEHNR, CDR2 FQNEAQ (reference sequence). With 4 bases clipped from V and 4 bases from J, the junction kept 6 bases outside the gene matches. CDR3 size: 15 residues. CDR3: CASSSTGGRGNTIYF. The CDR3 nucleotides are TGTGCCAGCAGCTCTACAGGGGGTCGCGGAAACACCATATATTTT.

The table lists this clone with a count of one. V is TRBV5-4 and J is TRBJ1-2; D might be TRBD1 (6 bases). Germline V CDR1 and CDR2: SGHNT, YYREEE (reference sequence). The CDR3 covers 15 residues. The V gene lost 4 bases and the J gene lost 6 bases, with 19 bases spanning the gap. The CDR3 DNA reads TGTGCCAGCAGCCTGTCGGTTACAGGGTCGAATGGCTACACCTTC. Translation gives CASSLSVTGSNGYTF.

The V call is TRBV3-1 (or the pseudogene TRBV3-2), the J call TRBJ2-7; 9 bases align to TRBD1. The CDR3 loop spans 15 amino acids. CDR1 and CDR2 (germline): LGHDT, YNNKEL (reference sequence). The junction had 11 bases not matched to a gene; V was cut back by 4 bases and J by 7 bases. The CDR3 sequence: CASSRRGTGSPEQYF. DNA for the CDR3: TGTGCCAGCAGCCGGAGAGGGACAGGGTCCCCAGAGCAGTACTTC.

CDR3 amino acids: CASSRTDYSNQPQHF. The CDR3 DNA reads as TGTGCCAGCAGTCGGACAGATTATAGCAATCAGCCCCAGCATTTT. The chain has TRBV6-5 and TRBJ1-5; D might be TRBD1 (6 bases). CDR1 and CDR2 (germline): MNHEY, SVGAGI. The CDR3 length is 15 residues. With 5 bases removed from V and 0 bases from J, the gap between germline ends came to 11 bases.

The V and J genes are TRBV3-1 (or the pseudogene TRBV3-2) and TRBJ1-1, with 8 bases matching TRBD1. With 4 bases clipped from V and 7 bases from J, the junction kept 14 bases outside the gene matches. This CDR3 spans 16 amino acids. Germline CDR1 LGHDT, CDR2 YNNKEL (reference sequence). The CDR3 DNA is TGTGCCAGCAGCCCCCCTACTGGACAGGGCCTTCTTGAAGCTTTCTTT. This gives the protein CASSPPTGQGLLEAFF.

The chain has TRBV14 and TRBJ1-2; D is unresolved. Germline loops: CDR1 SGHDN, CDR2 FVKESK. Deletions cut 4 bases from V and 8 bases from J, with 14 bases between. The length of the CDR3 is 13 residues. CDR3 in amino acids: CASSLGSLVGYTF. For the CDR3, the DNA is TGTGCCAGCAGCCTTGGATCTCTAGTGGGCTACACCTTC.

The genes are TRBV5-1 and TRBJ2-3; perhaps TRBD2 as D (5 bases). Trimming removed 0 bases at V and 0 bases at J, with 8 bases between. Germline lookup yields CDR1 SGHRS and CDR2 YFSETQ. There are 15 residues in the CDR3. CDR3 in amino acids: CASSLVRGSTDTQYF. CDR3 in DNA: TGCGCCAGCAGCTTGGTTCGGGGTAGCACAGATACGCAGTATTTT.

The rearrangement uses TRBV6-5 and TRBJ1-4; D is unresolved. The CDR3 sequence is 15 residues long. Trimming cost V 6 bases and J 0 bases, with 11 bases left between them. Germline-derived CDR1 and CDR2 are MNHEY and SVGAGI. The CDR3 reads CASSLISATNEKLFF. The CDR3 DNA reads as TGTGCCAGCAGCCTGATCAGTGCAACTAATGAAAAACTGTTTTTT.

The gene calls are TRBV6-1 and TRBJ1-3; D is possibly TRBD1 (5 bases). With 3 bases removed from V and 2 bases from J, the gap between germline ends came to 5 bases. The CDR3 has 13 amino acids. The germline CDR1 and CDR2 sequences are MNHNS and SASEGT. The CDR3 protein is CASSDRAGNTIYF. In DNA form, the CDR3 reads TGTGCCAGCAGTGACAGGGCTGGAAACACCATATATTTT.

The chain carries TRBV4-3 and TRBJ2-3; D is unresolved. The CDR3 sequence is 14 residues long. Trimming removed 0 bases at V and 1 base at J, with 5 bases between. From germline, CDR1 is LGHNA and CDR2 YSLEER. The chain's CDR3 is CASSQDIRTDTQYF. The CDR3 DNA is TGCGCCAGCAGCCAAGATATCCGCACAGATACGCAGTATTTT.

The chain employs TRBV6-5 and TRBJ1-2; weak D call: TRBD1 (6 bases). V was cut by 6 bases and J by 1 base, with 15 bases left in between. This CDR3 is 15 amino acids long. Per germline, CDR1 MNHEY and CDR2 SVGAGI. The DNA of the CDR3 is TGTGCCAGCAGGAGCAACAGGGTAGATAACTATGGCTACACCTTC. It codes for CASRSNRVDNYGYTF.

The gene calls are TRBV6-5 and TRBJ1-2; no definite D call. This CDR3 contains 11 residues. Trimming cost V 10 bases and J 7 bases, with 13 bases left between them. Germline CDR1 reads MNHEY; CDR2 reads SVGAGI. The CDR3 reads CAIHVLAGYTF. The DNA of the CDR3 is TGTGCCATCCACGTGCTGGCTGGCTACACCTTC.

The CDR3 loop reads CASSQRIWGHAGANVLTF. The CDR3 nucleotides are TGCGCCAGCAGCCAACGAATTTGGGGACATGCTGGGGCCAACGTCCTGACTTTC. The J gene is TRBJ2-6, the V gene TRBV4-1, with a weak D call TRBD1 (6 bases). Germline CDR1 reads MGHRA; CDR2 reads YSYEKL. CDR3 length: 18 residues. Trimming removed 2 bases from V and 2 bases from J, with 16 bases in between.

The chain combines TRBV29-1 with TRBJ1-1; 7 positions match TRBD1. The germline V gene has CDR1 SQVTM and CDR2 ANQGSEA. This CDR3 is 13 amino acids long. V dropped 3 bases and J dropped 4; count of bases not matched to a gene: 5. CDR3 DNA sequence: TGCAGCGTTGACGAGGCAGGGGGCACTGAAGCTTTCTTT. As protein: CSVDEAGGTEAFF. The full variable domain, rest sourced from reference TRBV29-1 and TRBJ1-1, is SAVISQKPSRDICQRGTSLTIQCQVDSQVTMMFWYRQQPGQSLTLIATANQGSEATYESGFVIDKFPISRPNLTFSTLTVSNMSPEDSSIYLCSVDEAGGTEAFFGQGTRLTVV.

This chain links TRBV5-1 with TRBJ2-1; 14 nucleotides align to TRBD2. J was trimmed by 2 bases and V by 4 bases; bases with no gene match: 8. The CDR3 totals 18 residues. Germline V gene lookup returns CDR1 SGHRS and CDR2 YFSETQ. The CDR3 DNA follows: TGCGCCAGCAGCATGTGGGGACTAGCGGGAGAGCCCTACAATGAGCAGTTCTTC. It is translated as CASSMWGLAGEPYNEQFF.

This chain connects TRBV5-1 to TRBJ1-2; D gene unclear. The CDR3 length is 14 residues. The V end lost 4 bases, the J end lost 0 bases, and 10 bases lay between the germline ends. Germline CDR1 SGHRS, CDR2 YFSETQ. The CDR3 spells CASSTGLANYGYTF. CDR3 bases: TGCGCCAGCAGCACCGGTCTAGCTAACTATGGCTACACCTTC.

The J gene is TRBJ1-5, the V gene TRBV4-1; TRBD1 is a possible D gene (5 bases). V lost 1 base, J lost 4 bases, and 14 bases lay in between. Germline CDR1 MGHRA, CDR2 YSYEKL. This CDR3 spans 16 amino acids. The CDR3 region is CASSQGKGFRNQPQHF. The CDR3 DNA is TGCGCCAGCAGCCAAGGAAAGGGGTTCAGGAATCAGCCCCAGCATTTT.

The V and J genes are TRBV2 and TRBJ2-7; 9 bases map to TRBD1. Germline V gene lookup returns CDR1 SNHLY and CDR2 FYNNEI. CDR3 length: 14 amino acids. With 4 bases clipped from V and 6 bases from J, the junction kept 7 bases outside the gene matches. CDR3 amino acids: CASSAEQGAGEQYF. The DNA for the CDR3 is TGTGCCAGCAGTGCTGAACAGGGGGCGGGCGAGCAGTACTTC.

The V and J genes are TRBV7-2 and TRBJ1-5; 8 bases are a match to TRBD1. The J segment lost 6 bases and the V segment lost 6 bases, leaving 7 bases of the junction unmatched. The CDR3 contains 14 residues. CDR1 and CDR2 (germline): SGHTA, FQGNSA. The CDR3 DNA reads TGTGCCAGCAGTCCAGGACAGGGTGGTCAGCCCCAGCATTTT. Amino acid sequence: CASSPGQGGQPQHF.

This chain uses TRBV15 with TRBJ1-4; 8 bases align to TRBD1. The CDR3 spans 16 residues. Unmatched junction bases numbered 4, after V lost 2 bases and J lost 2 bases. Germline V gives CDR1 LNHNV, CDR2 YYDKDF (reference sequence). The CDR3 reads CATSRSRQGTNEKLFF. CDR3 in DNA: TGTGCCACCAGCAGATCACGACAGGGGACTAATGAAAAACTGTTTTTT.